This is a list of T cell receptor beta chains from one sample in a study of T cell responses to AZD1222 COVID-19 vaccine. This table comes from immunoSEQ multiplex PCR, and its TCRdb copy is limited to in-frame clones, with some not included. The repertoire holds about 85,000 clones, with around nine tenths as singletons. Sequencing was performed on peripheral blood, taken on day 0 of AZD1222 vaccination. Receptors were obtained from an adult in good health. The CDR3 runs from the conserved cysteine through the conserved F or W. The D gene is left open where the match is weak. Clone size appears in some rows only: once, few, many, or a class for an expanded clone.

cdr3_aa,cdr3_nt,clone_size,v_call,d_call,j_call
CASSKVQGFPSNQPQHF,TGTGCCAGTAGTAAGGTACAGGGTTTTCCTAGCAATCAGCCCCAGCATTTT,once,TRBV19,NA,TRBJ1-5
CSAQTRYEQYF,TGCAGTGCCCAGACCCGCTACGAGCAGTACTTC,NA,TRBV20-1,NA,TRBJ2-7
CASSFNKGNEQFF,TGTGCCAGCAGCTTTAACAAGGGCAATGAGCAGTTCTTC,NA,TRBV7-3,NA,TRBJ2-1
CSVEEVSSGDSYEQYF,TGCAGCGTTGAAGAGGTGTCTAGCGGGGACTCCTACGAGCAGTACTTC,NA,TRBV29-1,TRBD2,TRBJ2-7
CASSEGGNTEAFF,TGTGCCAGCAGCGAGGGAGGGAACACTGAAGCTTTCTTT,NA,TRBV11-1,NA,TRBJ1-1
CASSPGRVNEKLFF,TGTGCCAGCAGCCCGGGGAGGGTTAATGAAAAACTGTTTTTT,NA,TRBV5-4,NA,TRBJ1-4
CATSSAGELDTQYF,TGTGCCACCAGCTCAGCGGGAGAGCTAGATACGCAGTATTTT,NA,TRBV15,TRBD2,TRBJ2-3
CATSGITSGGTLRADTQYF,TGTGCCACCAGTGGGATAACTAGCGGGGGAACCTTGCGTGCAGATACGCAGTATTTT,NA,TRBV24-1,TRBD2,TRBJ2-3
CASSPTTRMNTEAFF,TGTGCCAGCAGCCCGACGACACGTATGAACACTGAAGCTTTCTTT,NA,TRBV7-9,NA,TRBJ1-1
CASSVAGSYNEQFF,TGTGCCAGTAGTGTGGCGGGGTCCTACAATGAGCAGTTCTTC,NA,TRBV19,NA,TRBJ2-1
CASSLGTGVLTGELFF,TGTGCCAGCAGCTTAGGGACAGGGGTCCTCACCGGGGAGCTGTTTTTT,NA,TRBV11-2,TRBD1,TRBJ2-2
CASSSRLADYEQYF,TGCGCCAGCAGCTCCAGACTAGCGGATTACGAGCAGTACTTC,NA,TRBV5-1,TRBD2,TRBJ2-7
CASSRAMQGPLRGYTF,TGTGCCAGCAGCCGGGCCATGCAGGGGCCTTTGAGAGGCTACACCTTC,NA,TRBV3-1/TRBV3-2,NA,TRBJ1-2
CASNFRGGGDTQYF,TGTGCCAGCAATTTCCGGGGGGGCGGAGATACGCAGTATTTT,NA,TRBV9,TRBD2,TRBJ2-3
CASSLYFTTPTGELFF,TGTGCCAGCAGCTTGTATTTCACTACACCCACCGGGGAGCTGTTTTTT,NA,TRBV5-5,NA,TRBJ2-2
CASSMRRDRRFSGNTIYF,TGTGCCAGTAGCATGCGACGGGACAGGAGGTTCTCTGGAAACACCATATATTTT,NA,TRBV19,TRBD1,TRBJ1-3
CASSSRSGGTDTQYF,TGTGCCAGCAGTTCCCGGTCAGGGGGCACAGATACGCAGTATTTT,NA,TRBV6-5,NA,TRBJ2-3
CASSQSRQVPMNTEAFF,TGCGCCAGCAGTCAATCCCGCCAGGTACCGATGAACACTGAAGCTTTCTTT,NA,TRBV23-1,NA,TRBJ1-1
CSVEDFSAGQFNEKLFF,TGCAGCGTTGAAGACTTTTCCGCGGGACAGTTTAATGAAAAACTGTTTTTT,NA,TRBV29-1,TRBD1,TRBJ1-4
CASSLAAGKAEAFF,TGCGCCAGCAGCTTGGCCGCAGGGAAGGCTGAAGCTTTCTTT,NA,TRBV5-1,NA,TRBJ1-1
CSARSRDEQYF,TGCAGTGCTAGAAGTAGGGACGAGCAGTACTTC,once,TRBV20-1,NA,TRBJ2-7
CSVEGGLNHEQYF,TGCAGCGTTGAAGGTGGGCTCAACCACGAGCAGTACTTC,NA,TRBV29-1,NA,TRBJ2-7
CASSVDPRGNTIYF,TGTGCCAGCAGTGTTGACCCTCGTGGAAACACCATATATTTT,NA,TRBV27,NA,TRBJ1-3
CASRQGASNEKLFF,TGCGCCAGCAGACAGGGGGCGTCTAATGAAAAACTGTTTTTT,NA,TRBV5-1,TRBD1,TRBJ1-4
CASSRTGKDYEQYF,TGTGCCAGTAGCAGGACAGGGAAAGACTACGAGCAGTACTTC,few,TRBV19,TRBD1,TRBJ2-7
CASSLGLTGNTEAFF,TGTGCCAGCAGCTTGGGCCTCACGGGGAACACTGAAGCTTTCTTT,once,TRBV5-4,NA,TRBJ1-1
CASSSGNSPLHF,TGCGCCAGTTCCTCAGGGAATTCACCCCTCCACTTT,NA,TRBV4-1,NA,TRBJ1-6
CATRTSGGGFSTDTQYF,TGTGCCACCAGGACTAGCGGGGGGGGATTTAGCACAGATACGCAGTATTTT,NA,TRBV24-1,TRBD2,TRBJ2-3
CASSLVHEQYF,TGTGCCAGCAGTTTGGTCCACGAGCAGTACTTC,NA,TRBV28,NA,TRBJ2-7
CASSLTWLVTGELFF,TGTGCCAGCAGCTTAACCTGGTTGGTTACCGGGGAGCTGTTTTTT,NA,TRBV11-2,NA,TRBJ2-2
CASSRDSAEAFF,TGTGCCAGCAGCCGCGACTCGGCTGAAGCTTTCTTT,NA,TRBV7-9,NA,TRBJ1-1
CASSRTGGATGTEAFF,TGTGCCAGCAGCCGGACAGGGGGAGCTACGGGAACTGAAGCTTTCTTT,once,TRBV5-5,TRBD1,TRBJ1-1
CASSRDRNSGNTIYF,TGTGCCAGCAGCCGCGACAGGAACTCTGGAAACACCATATATTTT,NA,TRBV7-6,NA,TRBJ1-3
CASSDSPSLHF,TGTGCCAGCAGTGACTCACCGTCCCTCCACTTT,NA,TRBV6-5,NA,TRBJ1-6
CASSDPLEEAYSNQPQHF,TGTGCCAGCAGTGACCCCCTGGAAGAAGCTTATAGCAATCAGCCCCAGCATTTT,NA,TRBV2,NA,TRBJ1-5
CASSQVGNNEQFF,TGTGCCAGCAGCCAAGTTGGAAACAATGAGCAGTTCTTC,NA,TRBV4-2,NA,TRBJ2-1
CASSAGTGGYEQYF,TGTGCCAGCAGCGCTGGGACAGGGGGCTACGAGCAGTACTTC,NA,TRBV9,TRBD1,TRBJ2-7
CASSSGQTYEQYF,TGCGCCAGCAGCTCTGGACAGACCTACGAGCAGTACTTC,NA,TRBV5-1,NA,TRBJ2-7
CASSLKPTLHF,TGTGCCAGCAGTTTAAAGCCAACCCTCCACTTT,NA,TRBV27,NA,TRBJ1-6
CASSSDPSSGNTIYF,TGTGCCAGCAGCTCTGACCCGAGCTCTGGAAACACCATATATTTT,NA,TRBV7-3,NA,TRBJ1-3